The TCR beta chain under discussion was sequenced for a study of identical twins. Whole-study findings and limits: Partial confounding of zero-insertion analyses by invariant MAIT and iNKT cells was possible.

Trimming shortened V by 6 bases and J by 2 bases, and 9 bases separated the two germline ends. Germline values: CDR1 MNHNY, CDR2 SVGAGI (reference sequence). This CDR3 has 13 amino acids. This clonotype was picked up a small number of times. Its matching antigen is unknown. A universal primer site was added by template switching, and unique molecular identifiers were carried by the cDNA. Each CDR3 protein is one row after TCRdb ran MiXCR on the 5' RACE reads. Of fewer than 350,000 distinct CDR3 sequences in the sample, approximately 8% were seen once. These data also featured in a second study, about yellow fever vaccine responses in identical twins. That report notes: A vaccine T cell response that seemed partly convergent and partly personalized was reported in twins.

This receptor was taken from a woman aged 18-30 years in good health. The V call is TRBV6-6, the J call TRBJ2-3; D uncertain. Sequenced material: memory (CD45RO+) T cells sorted from blood. This CDR3 is CASRDGPTDTQYF. The CDR3 region has the DNA TGTGCCAGCAGAGATGGGCCCACAGATACGCAGTATTTT.